This T cell receptor (beta chain) was profiled in a study of shared clonotypes between healthy human individuals. Each PCR replicate from the sorted subsets contained around 0.2 ug DNA, which is about 30,000 T cell genomes. Assay used: immunoSEQ multiplex PCR; TCRdb lists only in-frame clones, some missing. This sample yields hundreds of thousands of clones, of which more than 85% are seen a single time; 24% belongs to the top ten. Germline CDR1 MNHEY, CDR2 SVGAGI. This CDR3 is 15 amino acids long. The V end lost 2 bases, the J end lost 10 bases, and 17 bases lay between the germline ends. On this clone itself: Its antigen is unknown.

Findings and caveats of the study: Larger richness was generally estimated for naive than memory subsets.

CD45RO-negative CD8 cells positively selected for CCR7 made up the naive population, which excluded terminally differentiated effector memory CD45RA+ cells. The chain is built from TRBV6-5 and TRBJ1-4; perhaps TRBD1 as D (6 bases). Sequencing was performed on naive CD8+ T cells sorted from blood. The sequence came from a man aged 25-45 years in good health. DNA of the CDR3: TGTGCCAGCAGTTACGTCGCCTCTCCACAGGGAAAACTGTTTTTT. It translates to CASSYVASPQGKLFF.